The 18 T cell receptor beta chains below were found in one sample sequenced in a study of CD8+ T cells in alopecia areata. TCR sequencing used cDNA made by reverse transcription of extracted RNA. Using immunoSEQ multiplex PCR, the repertoire was profiled, and TCRdb retains in-frame clones only, with some absent. The profile shows under 250,000 clones, approximately 61% of them singletons. The source was CD4+ T cells sorted from blood, collected at week 0. The receptors come from a human donor with alopecia areata.

This clone was seen more than once but under ten times. The V gene is TRBV4-1, the J gene TRBJ2-3; 13 bases match TRBD2. Looked up from germline, CDR1 is MGHRA and CDR2 is YSYEKL. This CDR3 has 18 residues. The V and J ends lost 0 bases and 2 bases, in that order; junction bases with no gene match: 5. This CDR3 is CASSQDRLAGGHTDTQYF. DNA for the CDR3: TGCGCCAGCAGCCAAGATCGACTAGCGGGAGGACACACAGATACGCAGTATTTT.

This chain links TRBV27 with TRBJ1-6; D may be TRBD1 (6 bases). Per germline, CDR1 MNHEY and CDR2 SMNVEV (reference sequence). The CDR3 consists of 16 residues. With 5 bases removed from V and 7 bases from J, the gap between germline ends came to 18 bases. CDR3 coding DNA: TGTGCCAGCAGTGCACAGGGAGGGACCAACAATTCACCCCTCCACTTT. Amino acids: CASSAQGGTNNSPLHF.

This clone was seen a handful of times. The chain recombines TRBV10-3 with TRBJ1-1, with TRBD1 matching 9 bases. The trim removed 6 bases at V and 1 base at J, leaving 3 bases unmatched. The CDR3 runs to 14 residues. The germline V gene encodes CDR1 ENHRY and CDR2 SYGVKD. CDR3 protein: CAIREQGANTEAFF. CDR3 bases: TGTGCCATCAGAGAACAGGGGGCGAACACTGAAGCTTTCTTT.

This clone was counted only a few times. The rearrangement uses TRBV9 and TRBJ2-1; TRBD2 might be the D (7 bases). Trimming left V 4 bases short and J 10 bases short, with 24 bases between. The germline V gene encodes CDR1 SGDLS and CDR2 YYNGEE. The CDR3 runs to 16 residues. This CDR3 is CASSPRFSSGGGEQFF. CDR3 DNA sequence: TGTGCCAGCAGCCCCCGCTTCTCTAGCGGAGGGGGGGAGCAGTTCTTC. Full variable domain (outside the CDR3, taken from reference TRBV9 and TRBJ2-1): DSGVTQTPKHLITATGQRVTLRCSPRSGDLSVYWYQQSLDQGLQFLIQYYNGEERAKGNILERFSAQQFPDLHSELNLSSLELGDSALYFCASSPRFSSGGGEQFFGPGTRLTVL.

This clone has just a few counts. The V and J genes are TRBV9 and TRBJ1-6; D uncertain. Germline values: CDR1 SGDLS, CDR2 YYNGEE. This CDR3 is built from 13 residues. V lost 0 bases and J lost 5, with 3 bases in between. Written as DNA, the CDR3 is TGTGCCAGCAGCGTAGGGAATAATTCACCCCTCCACTTT. The encoded protein is CASSVGNNSPLHF.

The chain is built from TRBV2 and TRBJ1-2; the match to TRBD1 covers 7 bases. Germline V gene lookup returns CDR1 SNHLY and CDR2 FYNNEI. The CDR3 covers 14 residues. V dropped 3 bases and J dropped 2; count of bases not matched to a gene: 3. CDR3: CASSEWTGNYGYTF. DNA for the CDR3: TGTGCCAGCAGTGAGTGGACAGGCAACTATGGCTACACCTTC. The variable domain in full, with the rest retrieved from reference TRBV2 and TRBJ1-2, is EPEVTQTPSHQVTQMGQEVILRCVPISNHLYFYWYRQILGQKVEFLVSFYNNEISEKSEIFDDQFSVERPDGSNFTLKIRSTKLEDSAMYFCASSEWTGNYGYTFGSGTRLTVV.

This chain joins TRBV30 and TRBJ2-3; 7 positions match TRBD2. Trimming at V came to 2 bases and at J to 2 bases, leaving 1 base not matched to a gene. The CDR3 spans 13 residues. The germline V gene has CDR1 GTSNPN and CDR2 SVGIG (reference sequence). CDR3 residues: CAWSRGVTDTQYF. The CDR3 region has the DNA TGTGCCTGGAGTCGGGGGGTCACAGATACGCAGTATTTT.

This clone was found a few times. This chain links TRBV30 with TRBJ2-7, with D possibly being TRBD1 (6 bases). This CDR3 has 13 amino acids. Per the germline V gene, CDR1 is GTSNPN and CDR2 is SVGIG (reference sequence). V lost 7 bases and J lost 0, with 13 bases in between. The chain's CDR3 is CAYREWSSYEQYF. The CDR3 nucleotides are TGTGCCTACAGGGAGTGGAGCTCCTACGAGCAGTACTTC. Drawing the rest from reference TRBV30 and TRBJ2-7, the complete variable domain is SQTIHQWPATLVQPVGSPLSLECTVEGTSNPNLYWYRQAAGRGLQLLFYSVGIGQISSEVPQNLSASRPQDRQFILSSKKLLLSDSGFYLCAYREWSSYEQYFGPGTRLTVT.

This clone was counted a single time. The chain recombines TRBV29-1 with TRBJ1-1, with no clear D. Germline CDR1 is SQVTM and CDR2 is ANQGSEA. The CDR3 has 12 residues. V was pared by 4 bases and J by 1 base, with 7 bases between. CDR3: CSVVSQNTEAFF. The CDR3 region has the DNA TGCAGCGTTGTCAGCCAGAACACTGAAGCTTTCTTT.

This clone occurred a few times. The J gene is TRBJ2-1, the V gene TRBV29-1; 7 nucleotides agree with TRBD2. Trimming removed 3 bases from V and 7 bases from J; junction bases left unmatched: 15. This CDR3 contains 16 residues. CDR1 is SQVTM, CDR2 ANQGSEA, per germline. The DNA for the CDR3 is TGCAGCGTTGATAAAGGGTGGGGACTACGTCGAAATGAGCAGTTCTTC. Translating gives CSVDKGWGLRRNEQFF.

The chain carries TRBV7-3 and TRBJ2-2, with 9 bases fitting TRBD1. This CDR3 spans 16 amino acids. Trimming removed 1 base from V and 1 base from J; junction bases left unmatched: 1. Per germline, CDR1 SGHTA and CDR2 FQGTGA. CDR3 DNA: TGTGCCAGCAGCTTAATGGGACAGGGGAACACCGGGGAGCTGTTTTTT. It translates to CASSLMGQGNTGELFF.

This chain links TRBV5-1 with TRBJ2-1; either TRBD1 or TRBD2 may fit D (5 bases each). The germline gives CDR1 SGHRS, CDR2 YFSETQ. Trimming cost V 0 bases and J 0 bases, with 10 bases left between them. The CDR3 contains 16 residues. The CDR3 sequence is CASSLGGSRSYNEQFF. DNA for the CDR3: TGCGCCAGCAGCTTGGGGGGGAGCCGCTCCTACAATGAGCAGTTCTTC.

This chain connects TRBV9 to TRBJ1-1; no clear D gene. The CDR3 extends over 15 amino acids. Looked up from germline, CDR1 is SGDLS and CDR2 is YYNGEE. Trimming took off 3 bases at V and 1 base at J, with 13 bases between the two ends. The CDR3 reads CASSASELENTEAFF. The CDR3 DNA reads TGTGCCAGCAGCGCAAGTGAATTGGAGAACACTGAAGCTTTCTTT.

This clone occurred a few times. The rearrangement links TRBV6-1 to TRBJ2-3; 7 bases are shared with TRBD2. The germline V gene encodes CDR1 MNHNS and CDR2 SASEGT. The CDR3 is 16 amino acids. The trim removed 2 bases at V and 3 bases at J, leaving 8 bases unmatched. The CDR3, as DNA: TGTGCCAGCAGTGAAACGTCGGGAGGATGGACAGATACGCAGTATTTT. Translation: CASSETSGGWTDTQYF.

The rearrangement uses TRBV7-9 and TRBJ1-2; 9 positions agree with TRBD1. With V trimmed by 5 bases and J by 8 bases, 12 bases remained unmatched. Germline CDR1 and CDR2: SEHNR and FQNEAQ (reference sequence). CDR3 length equals 15 residues. CDR3 in DNA: TGTGCCAGCAGCCCAGGACAGGGGATCGAATACGGCTACACCTTC. Its protein is CASSPGQGIEYGYTF.

The V and J genes are TRBV5-1 and TRBJ1-6; D not certain. V lost 5 bases and J lost 7, with 13 bases in between. Germline V gene lookup returns CDR1 SGHRS and CDR2 YFSETQ. The CDR3 covers 14 residues. CDR3 coding DNA: TGCGCCAGCAGGCTGGGCGGTGACAATTCACCCCTCCACTTT. This gives the protein CASRLGGDNSPLHF.

Only one count was recorded for this clone. The rearrangement uses TRBV15 and TRBJ2-2; 9 bases fit TRBD1. The germline V gene encodes CDR1 LNHNV and CDR2 YYDKDF (reference sequence). CDR3 size: 14 residues. J lost 6 bases, V lost 5 bases, and 4 bases had no gene match. The CDR3 DNA reads TGTGCCACCAGCCCCCGGACAGGGGCCGGGGAGCTGTTTTTT. It translates to CATSPRTGAGELFF.

This clone was counted once. The chain carries TRBV6-6 and TRBJ2-1; possibly TRBD2 for D (6 bases). Trimming stripped 2 bases from V and 4 bases from J, with 15 bases between. Germline CDR1 MNHNY, CDR2 SVGAGI (reference sequence). The CDR3 totals 16 residues. The DNA for the CDR3 is TGTGCCAGCAGTTACATTACGAGGGCGGGATACAATGAGCAGTTCTTC. Protein: CASSYITRAGYNEQFF.